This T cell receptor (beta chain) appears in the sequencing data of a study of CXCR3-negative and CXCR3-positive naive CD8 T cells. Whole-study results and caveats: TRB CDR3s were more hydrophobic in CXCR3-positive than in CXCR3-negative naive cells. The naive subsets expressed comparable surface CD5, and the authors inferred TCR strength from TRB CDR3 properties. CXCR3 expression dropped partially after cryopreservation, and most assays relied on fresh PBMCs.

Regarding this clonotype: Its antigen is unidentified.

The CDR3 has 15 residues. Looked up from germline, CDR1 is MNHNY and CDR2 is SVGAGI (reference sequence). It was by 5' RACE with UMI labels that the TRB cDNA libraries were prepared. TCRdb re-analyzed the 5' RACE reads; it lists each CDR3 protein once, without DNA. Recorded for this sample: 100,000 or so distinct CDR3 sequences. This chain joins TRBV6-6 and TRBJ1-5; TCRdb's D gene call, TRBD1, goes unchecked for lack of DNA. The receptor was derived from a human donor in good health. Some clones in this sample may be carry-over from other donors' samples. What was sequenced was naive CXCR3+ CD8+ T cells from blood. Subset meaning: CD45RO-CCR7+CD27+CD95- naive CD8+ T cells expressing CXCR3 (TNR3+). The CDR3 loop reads CASRVSWAGPQPQHF.